Shown below are 10 T cell receptor beta chains from a single sample sequenced in a study of shared clonotypes between healthy human individuals. Only in-frame clones appear in the TCRdb table, and some are missing; sequencing was by immunoSEQ multiplex PCR. This sample has approximately 530,000 clones; around 96% occur once, and the top ten carry around 0.067%. Material for sequencing was naive CD4+ T cells sorted from blood. Sample subset: CD45RA+ positively selected. The receptors derive from a woman in her thirties in good health.

The genes are TRBV27 and TRBJ2-2; D may match TRBD1 or TRBD2 (5 bases each). Trimming took off 6 bases at V and 2 bases at J, with 16 bases between the two ends. The CDR3 totals 16 residues. Looked up from germline, CDR1 is MNHEY and CDR2 is SMNVEV (reference sequence). DNA of the CDR3: TGTGCCAGCAGACCCCGGGACGGAAAAAACACCGGGGAGCTGTTTTTT. Encoded protein: CASRPRDGKNTGELFF.

The rearrangement joins TRBV9 to TRBJ2-3; D unresolved. Germline loops: CDR1 SGDLS, CDR2 YYNGEE. Deletions cut 4 bases from V and 2 bases from J, with 8 bases between. This CDR3 region has 13 residues. Here the CDR3 DNA reads TGTGCCAGCAGCCGGACGAACACAGATACGCAGTATTTT. Encoded protein: CASSRTNTDTQYF.

The chain carries TRBV11-2 and TRBJ2-3; TRBD2 matches 10 bases. CDR3 length equals 19 residues. Unmatched junction bases numbered 15, after V lost 5 bases and J lost 1 base. The germline V gene has CDR1 SGHAT and CDR2 FQNNGV. For the CDR3, the DNA is TGTGCCAGCAGCCCTAGCGTGGGTCTAGCGGGAGTAGGCACAGATACGCAGTATTTT. Protein: CASSPSVGLAGVGTDTQYF.

V and J are TRBV7-2 and TRBJ2-2, with D maybe TRBD2 (5 bases). Trimming cost V 2 bases and J 4 bases, with 8 bases left between them. Germline lookup yields CDR1 SGHTA and CDR2 FQGNSA. The CDR3 consists of 14 residues. CDR3 in amino acids: CASSLMSGTGELFF. CDR3 bases: TGTGCCAGCAGCTTAATGAGCGGCACCGGGGAGCTGTTTTTT.

This chain links TRBV29-1 with TRBJ1-2, with D perhaps TRBD1 (5 bases). The CDR3 is 12 amino acids. Germline CDR1 is SQVTM and CDR2 is ANQGSEA. V dropped 5 bases and J dropped 5 bases, with 12 bases sitting between them. CDR3 sequence reads: CSVPEDIYGYTF. As DNA, the CDR3 is TGCAGCGTTCCCGAGGACATTTATGGCTACACCTTC.

This rearrangement joins TRBV11-2 to TRBJ2-5; the match to TRBD1 covers 10 bases. CDR1 is SGHAT, CDR2 FQNNGV, per germline. Germline trimming cut 5 bases from V and 5 bases from J; bases unmatched to any gene: 14. The CDR3 has 17 residues. The CDR3: CASSQGTGVILGETQYF. The CDR3 nucleotides are TGTGCCAGCAGCCAAGGGACAGGGGTAATTTTGGGGGAGACCCAGTACTTC.

The V gene is TRBV19, the J gene TRBJ2-6, with 7 positions matching TRBD1. Germline assignment: CDR1 LNHDA and CDR2 SQIVND (reference sequence). This CDR3 comprises 17 residues. The V segment lost 11 bases and the J segment 2 bases; nucleotides outside the gene matches: 15. CDR3 loop: CAPPSQGGITGANVLTF. Here the CDR3 DNA reads TGTGCCCCACCATCACAAGGGGGCATCACTGGGGCCAACGTCCTGACTTTC.

The genes are TRBV5-1 and TRBJ2-7; TRBD2 matches at 8 bases. This CDR3 contains 15 residues. Germline values: CDR1 SGHRS, CDR2 YFSETQ. Losses at the gene ends were 7 bases for V and 3 bases for J; bases not matched to a gene: 12. CDR3 region: CASGIGGAKNYEQYF. DNA of the CDR3: TGCGCCAGCGGCATCGGGGGGGCGAAAAACTACGAGCAGTACTTC.

The chain couples TRBV4-1 to TRBJ2-6, with no clear D. V shed 0 bases and J shed 0 bases, with 6 bases lying between them. The CDR3 loop spans 16 amino acids. Germline CDR1 is MGHRA and CDR2 is YSYEKL. Here the CDR3 DNA reads TGCGCCAGCAGCCAAGATCTTAGCTCTGGGGCCAACGTCCTGACTTTC. This gives the protein CASSQDLSSGANVLTF.

Only a few counts were recorded for this clone. V gene TRBV5-4 combines with J gene TRBJ1-2; 8 bases line up with TRBD1. Germline-derived CDR1 and CDR2 are SGHNT and YYREEE (reference sequence). The V segment lost 4 bases and the J segment 4 bases; nucleotides outside the gene matches: 3. The length of the CDR3 is 13 residues. CDR3 DNA sequence: TGTGCCAGCAGCGCTGGGACAGGCTATGGCTACACCTTC. Residues: CASSAGTGYGYTF.